The text below deals with one T cell receptor (beta chain). Its cognate antigen is unknown. At one boundary the junction diverges from the germline segment, which might be a read error. The CDR3 length is 17 residues. CDR1 and CDR2 from the germline V gene are SEHNR and FQNEAQ (reference sequence). These data are taken from a study of cytomegalovirus exposure and HLA in healthy donors. Amplification used 60 Vbeta primers and 13 Jbeta primers. Generated by immunoSEQ multiplex PCR, the TCRdb table keeps only in-frame clones and is missing some. This table holds 65,000 to 90,000 clones, over 70% found once. General study points: The authors later found most CMV-associated TCR beta chains appeared HLA-restricted. Later, an analysis found that common viral pathogens appeared to be linked with several of the most significant clusters.

The donors, nominally healthy at sampling, likely had unrecorded immune exposures. The specimen was PBMCs. The TCR comes from a man in his 70s in good health and CMV-seronegative. This chain uses TRBV7-9 with TRBJ1-2; 10 bases are a match to TRBD1. The CDR3 DNA sequence: TGTTCCAGCAGCTCCTCGACAGGGGGCGCCCTCAACTATGGCTACACCTTC. Its protein product is CSSSSSTGGALNYGYTF.